This entry describes one T cell receptor beta chain. Because it lacks the conserved phenylalanine or tryptophan at the end, this CDR3 is likely a read error. The DNA is omitted, as the CDR3 cannot be located on it reliably, and the CDR3 follows TCRdb's listing. This entry belongs to a study of CD8+CD57+ T cells in acquired aplastic anemia. According to the study, genomic DNA was the template for TCR beta VDJ and CDR3 profiling. Using its own MiXCR run on the reads, TCRdb lists one record per CDR3 protein. The sample shows 400,000 to 500,000 distinct CDR3 sequences, about two thirds of them seen only once. Germline lookup yields CDR1 KGHDR and CDR2 SFDVKD. The CDR3 is 14 residues long, ends included.

This TCR was recovered from a human donor in good health, serving as a control. The sample taken for sequencing was sorted CD4+, CD8+, or CD8+CD57+ T cells (not recorded which) from PBMCs. The rearrangement uses TRBV24-1 and TRBJ1-6. The CDR3 region is CATMCQAGRSLVNN.